The clone carrying this T cell receptor (beta chain) was picked up one time. This entry comes from a study of blood T cell repertoires in COVID-19. Study overall: The origin of the acute and convalescent COVID-19 samples was the United States, Italy and Spain. Nucleic acid was either cDNA or gDNA, and it came from T cells, B-cell-depleted T cells, or PBMCs.

Study processing details: It was from reference gene primer amplification that nucleated cell counts were estimated. The table came from immunoSEQ multiplex PCR; TCRdb's copy has only in-frame clones and leaves some out. For V, J and clone size, that table is used; D and trimming come from the DNA. This table has about 200,000 clones, roughly 88% appearing once. Seattle researchers signed up patients amid active infection and tracked them longitudinally. This CDR3 comprises 15 residues. The V and J ends lost 3 bases and 2 bases, in that order; junction bases with no gene match: 4. The germline V gene has CDR1 SGHNT and CDR2 YYREEE (reference sequence).

Material: peripheral blood. The chain links TRBV5-4 to TRBJ2-5; the match to TRBD2 covers 10 bases. The TCR comes from a man aged 50 to 60 with COVID-19, enrolled during active disease. Here the CDR3 reads CASSSSGGPQETQYF. The CDR3 DNA reads as TGTGCCAGCAGCTCTAGCGGGGGACCACAAGAGACCCAGTACTTC. Together with reference TRBV5-4 and TRBJ2-5, the CDR3 gives the full variable domain: ETGVTQSPTHLIKTRGQQVTLRCSSQSGHNTVSWYQQALGQGPQFIFQYYREEENGRGNFPPRFSGLQFPNYSSELNVNALELDDSALYLCASSSSGGPQETQYFGPGTRLLVL.